This entry concerns a single T cell receptor (beta chain). This clonotype came up a few times. This receptor's antigen is unknown. Here the CDR3 omits its conserved ending phenylalanine or tryptophan, so a read error is the likely source. This entry comes from a study of response to subunit inactivated influenza vaccine (dated by TCRdb to the late 2010s). Context from the whole study: Deep quantitative T cell receptor repertoire profiling was used in the study to track responses to a trivalent subunit inactivated influenza vaccine. Study-level results and caveats: It was suggested by the authors that each seasonal influenza vaccination may recruit only a limited number of new T cells.

The library relied on RT-PCR. TCRdb records Illumina HiSeq 2500 as the sequencer. The raw public reads went through TCRdb reprocessing: fastp at Q25, MiXCR clone calling, in-frame beta chains kept. A single entry per CDR3 protein holds the most common genes and DNA from its merged rows. This sample gives about 500,000 distinct CDR3 sequences in total; about 17% of them show up just once. Approximately 3% of the sample is held by the ten biggest clonotypes. At the junction V is shortened by 5 bases and J by 0 bases, with 11 bases in between. The CDR3 numbers 15 amino acids, ends counted. Here the CDR3 DNA is all that survives: 45 bases in frame from base 1. The germline V gene (reference sequence) sets CDR1 to DFQATT and CDR2 to SNEGSKA.

The chain was built from TRBV20-1 and TRBJ2-6; a tentative D call is TRBD2 (6 bases match). Source: CD4+ T cells sorted from PBMCs, taken 23 to 25 months after vaccination. This TCR derives from a man between 50 and 69 years old who received an inactivated influenza vaccine. Donor details come from another sample of the same person, matched by shared clones. The CDR3 region reads CSADLGSSGANVLTS. In nucleotides, the sequence is TGCAGTGCTGATCTCGGGAGCTCTGGGGCCAACGTCCTGACTTCC.